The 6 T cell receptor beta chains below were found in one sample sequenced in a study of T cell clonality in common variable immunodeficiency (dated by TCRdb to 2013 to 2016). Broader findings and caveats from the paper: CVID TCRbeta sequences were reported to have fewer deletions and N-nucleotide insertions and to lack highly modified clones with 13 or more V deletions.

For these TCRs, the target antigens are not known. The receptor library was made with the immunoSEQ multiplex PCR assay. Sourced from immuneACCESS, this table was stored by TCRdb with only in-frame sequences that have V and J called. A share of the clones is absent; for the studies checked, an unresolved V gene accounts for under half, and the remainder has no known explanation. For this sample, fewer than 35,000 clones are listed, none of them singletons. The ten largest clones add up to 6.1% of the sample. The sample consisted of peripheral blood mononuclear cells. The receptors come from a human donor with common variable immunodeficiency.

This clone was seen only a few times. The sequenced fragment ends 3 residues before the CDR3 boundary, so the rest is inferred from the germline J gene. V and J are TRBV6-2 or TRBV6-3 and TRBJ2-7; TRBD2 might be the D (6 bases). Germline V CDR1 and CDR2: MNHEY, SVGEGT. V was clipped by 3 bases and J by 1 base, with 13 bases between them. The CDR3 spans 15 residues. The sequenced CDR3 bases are TGTGCCAGCAGTTATTGGACTACTGAATCCTACGAG. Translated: CASSYWTTESYE. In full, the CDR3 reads CASSYWTTESYEQYF.

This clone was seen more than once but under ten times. This chain's CDR3 is CASSLPGGNYGYTF. CDR3 DNA (partial): TGTGCCAGCAGCTTACCCGGGGGGAACTATGGC. This rearrangement joins TRBV7-9 to TRBJ1-2, with TRBD1 as a possible D gene (5 bases). Sequencing ends 3 residues short of the CDR3 end; the germline J gene provides the rest. This CDR3 region has 14 residues. Trimming left V 2 bases short and J 2 bases short, with 9 bases between. Germline-derived CDR1 and CDR2 are SEHNR and FQNEAQ (reference sequence).

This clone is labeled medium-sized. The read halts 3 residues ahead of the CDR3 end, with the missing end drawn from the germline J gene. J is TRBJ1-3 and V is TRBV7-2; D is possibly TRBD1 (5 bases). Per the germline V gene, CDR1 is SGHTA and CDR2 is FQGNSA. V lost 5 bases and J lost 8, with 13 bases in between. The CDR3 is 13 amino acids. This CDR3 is CASSPAWGDTIYF. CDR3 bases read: TGTGCCAGCAGCCCGGCGTGGGGGGACACC.

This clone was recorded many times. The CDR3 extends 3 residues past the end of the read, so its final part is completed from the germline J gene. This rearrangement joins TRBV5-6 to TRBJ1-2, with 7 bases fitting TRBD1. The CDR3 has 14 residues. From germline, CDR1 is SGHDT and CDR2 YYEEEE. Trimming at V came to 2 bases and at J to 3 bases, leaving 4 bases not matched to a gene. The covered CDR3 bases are TGTGCCAGCAGCTTTACCGGACAGGACTATGGC. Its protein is CASSFTGQDYG. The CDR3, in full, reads CASSFTGQDYGYTF.

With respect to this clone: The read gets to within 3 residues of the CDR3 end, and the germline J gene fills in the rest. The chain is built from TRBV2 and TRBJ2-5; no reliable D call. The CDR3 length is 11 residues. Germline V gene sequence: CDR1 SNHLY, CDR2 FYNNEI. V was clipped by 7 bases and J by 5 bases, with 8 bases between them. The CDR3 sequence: CASTQRETQYF. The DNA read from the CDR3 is TGTGCCAGCACCCAGAGGGAGACC.

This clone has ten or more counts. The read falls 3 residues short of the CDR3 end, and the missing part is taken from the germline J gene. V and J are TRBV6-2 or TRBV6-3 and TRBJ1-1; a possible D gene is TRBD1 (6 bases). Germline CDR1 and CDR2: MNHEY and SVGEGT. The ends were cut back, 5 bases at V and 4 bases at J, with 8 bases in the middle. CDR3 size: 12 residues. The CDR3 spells CASSRTATEAFF. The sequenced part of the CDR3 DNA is TGTGCCAGCAGTAGGACAGCCACTGAA.